This TCR beta chain was sequenced in a study of CD8+CD57+ T cells in acquired aplastic anemia. Overall study: Mean yield of DNA from sorted CD4+ and CD8+ cells was approximately 3 ug. On average, healthy donors gave 9.5 million to 14 million reads for CD4+ cells.

The template for TCR beta VDJ and CDR3 sequence profiling was genomic DNA. TCRdb analysed the reads with MiXCR anew, one entry per CDR3 protein. The sample includes some 48,000 distinct CDR3 sequences, about two thirds of them seen just once. Study results and caveats: It was found that about 31 CD8+ CDR3 sequences were shared between patients and controls.

The ends were cut back, 1 base at V and 2 bases at J, with 9 bases in the middle. Germline values: CDR1 LNHNV, CDR2 YYDKDF (reference sequence). This CDR3 is built from 15 residues. Notes on this clonotype: Its cognate antigen is unknown.

V gene TRBV15 combines with J gene TRBJ1-5, with a tentative D call TRBD1 (5 bases). The sequenced sample was sorted CD4+, CD8+, or CD8+CD57+ T cells (not recorded which) from PBMCs. This TCR came from a human donor in good health, serving as a control. The CDR3 DNA reads as TGTGCCACCAGCAGAGGTCAGGGTGGCAATCAGCCCCAGCATTTT. It codes for CATSRGQGGNQPQHF.